Below, 8 T cell receptor beta chains from the same sample are listed, as sequenced in a study of blood T cell repertoires in COVID-19 (dated by TCRdb to 2020 to 2022). Library generation was performed with the immunoSEQ multiplex PCR assay. The table was pulled from immuneACCESS by TCRdb, which kept in-frame rearrangements only. Such tables lose some clones; where checked, under half of the loss comes from unresolved V genes, and the rest has no known cause. Present in this sample are a few hundred thousand clones, 88% of which were seen just once. Roughly 9.1% of the sample is taken by the ten largest. Input material: peripheral blood. The receptors originated from a man younger than 35 with active or convalescent COVID-19.

In nucleotides, the CDR3 is TGTGCCAGCAGTTACTCGGGACTAGGGGGCGGGAATACGCAGTATTTT. Its protein product is CASSYSGLGGGNTQYF. The genes are TRBV6-5 and TRBJ2-3; weak D call: TRBD2 (8 bases). The germline CDR1 and CDR2 sequences are MNHEY and SVGAGI. Between the trimmed V and J ends, which lost 0 bases and 7 bases, there was a span of 17 bases. The CDR3 loop spans 16 amino acids.

V and J are TRBV3-1 (or the pseudogene TRBV3-2) and TRBJ2-2; D may be TRBD1 (6 bases). This CDR3 has 14 residues. Trimming removed 7 bases at V and 0 bases at J, with 9 bases between. Looked up from germline, CDR1 is LGHDT and CDR2 is YNNKEL (reference sequence). The CDR3: CASNPGANTGELFF. Here the CDR3 DNA reads TGTGCCAGCAACCCAGGGGCGAACACCGGGGAGCTGTTTTTT.

The chain has TRBV10-2 and TRBJ1-2; 7 bases match TRBD1. This CDR3 has 16 residues. J was trimmed by 3 bases and V by 2 bases; bases with no gene match: 9. Germline V gives CDR1 WSHSY, CDR2 SAAADI. The CDR3 here is CASSEGVGRGDYGYTF. The CDR3 nucleotides read TGCGCCAGCAGTGAGGGGGTTGGCAGGGGGGACTATGGCTACACCTTC.

V is TRBV5-5 and J is TRBJ1-4; 9 bases line up with TRBD1. The CDR3 runs 19 residues. Germline lookup yields CDR1 SGHKS and CDR2 YYEKEE (reference sequence). V was pared by 4 bases and J by 2 bases, with 15 bases of the junction left unmatched. Here the CDR3 DNA reads TGTGCCAGCAGCGCAAGACAGGGGGTGCCCCTTGCGACTAATGAAAAACTGTTTTTT. This translates into CASSARQGVPLATNEKLFF.

CDR3: CASSRGGQGPYGYTF. Here the CDR3 DNA reads TGCGCCAGCAGCCGCGGGGGACAGGGGCCCTATGGCTACACCTTC. J is TRBJ1-2 and V is TRBV4-1; 10 bases align to TRBD1. The CDR3 contains 15 residues. J was trimmed by 4 bases and V by 4 bases; bases with no gene match: 6. In germline, CDR1 is MGHRA, CDR2 YSYEKL.

The chain has TRBV9 and TRBJ2-1, with 7 bases matching TRBD2. The CDR3 has 16 residues. Germline-derived CDR1 and CDR2 are SGDLS and YYNGEE. V was clipped by 2 bases and J by 1 base; unmatched bases: 6. The CDR3 reads CASSVGASGSYNEQFF. CDR3 sequence (DNA): TGTGCCAGCAGCGTTGGGGCTAGCGGATCCTACAATGAGCAGTTCTTC.

This sequence joins TRBV7-9 and TRBJ1-2; no reliable D call. CDR1 and CDR2 from the germline V gene are SEHNR and FQNEAQ (reference sequence). V lost 1 base, J lost 6 bases, and 21 bases lay in between. The CDR3 is 17 amino acids. CDR3: CASSLDKSFRFYNGYTF. In nucleotides, the CDR3 is TGTGCCAGCAGCTTAGATAAATCGTTCAGGTTTTACAATGGCTACACCTTC.

Details on this clone: A much larger clone differs by one base, so this may be a read error. The CDR3 DNA reads TGTGCCAGCAGTGAAGGGACAGGGGGCTTTGGCTACACCTTC. It encodes CASSEGTGGFGYTF. The chain couples TRBV6-1 to TRBJ1-2; 11 bases map to TRBD1. Germline CDR1 reads MNHNS; CDR2 reads SASEGT. CDR3 length: 14 residues. The V gene end was trimmed by 1 base and the J gene end by 7 bases; junction bases not matched to a gene: 2.